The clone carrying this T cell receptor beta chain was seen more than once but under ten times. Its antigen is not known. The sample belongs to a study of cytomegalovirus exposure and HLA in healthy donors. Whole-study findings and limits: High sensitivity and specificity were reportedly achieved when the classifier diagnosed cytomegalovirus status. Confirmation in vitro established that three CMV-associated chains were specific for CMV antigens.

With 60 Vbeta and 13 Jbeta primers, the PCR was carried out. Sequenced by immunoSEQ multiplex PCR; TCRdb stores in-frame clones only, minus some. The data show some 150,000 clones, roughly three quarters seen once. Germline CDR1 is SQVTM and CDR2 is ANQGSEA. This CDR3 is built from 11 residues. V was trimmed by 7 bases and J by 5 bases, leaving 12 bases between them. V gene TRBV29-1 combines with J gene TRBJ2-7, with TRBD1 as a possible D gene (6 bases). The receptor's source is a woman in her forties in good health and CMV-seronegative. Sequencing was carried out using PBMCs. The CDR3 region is CSAGDRNEQYF. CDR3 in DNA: TGCAGCGCCGGAGACAGGAACGAGCAGTACTTC.